This entry features one TCR beta chain sequence. Trimming pared 1 base from V and 5 bases from J, leaving 14 bases between. CDR3 length equals 15 residues. Germline CDR1 SEHNR, CDR2 FQNEAQ (reference sequence). These data belong to a study of blood T cell repertoires in COVID-19. Data came from immunoSEQ multiplex PCR; TCRdb stores just in-frame clones and leaves some out. In the table there are 300,000 to 400,000 clones, under 95% of which are singletons. This receptor was taken from a man in his 60s who had recovered from COVID-19. This chain connects TRBV7-9 to TRBJ2-5, with D maybe TRBD2 (6 bases). Sequenced input: PBMCs or T cells enriched from blood (not recorded which). The CDR3 here is CASSLVGPSGETQYF. The CDR3 bases are TGTGCCAGCAGCTTAGTGGGACCGAGCGGGGAGACCCAGTACTTC.